A single sample gave rise to the 26 T cell receptor beta chains below, sequenced in a study of blood T cell repertoires in COVID-19. The assay was immunoSEQ multiplex PCR, and TCRdb's table has in-frame clones only and misses some. The table has about 210,000 clones, 88% seen once. Sequences were obtained from PBMCs or T cells enriched from blood (not recorded which). Receptor source: a woman in her 40s with acute COVID-19.

The J gene is TRBJ2-2, the V gene TRBV6-5; TRBD2 matches at 14 bases. The V gene end was trimmed by 6 bases and the J gene end by 6 bases; junction bases not matched to a gene: 3. The CDR3 has 15 amino acids. CDR1 MNHEY and CDR2 SVGAGI come from the germline V gene. As DNA, the CDR3 is TGTGCCAGCAGGCCGGGACTAGCGGGAGCCGGGGAGCTGTTTTTT. This translates into CASRPGLAGAGELFF.

This chain joins TRBV18 and TRBJ2-1; TRBD2 matches 8 bases. The germline gives CDR1 KGHSH, CDR2 LQKENI. Germline trimming cut 6 bases from V and 4 bases from J; bases unmatched to any gene: 8. CDR3 length equals 15 residues. CDR3 coding DNA: TGTGCCAGCTCGCTGCAAGCGGGAGAGTACAATGAGCAGTTCTTC. Its protein is CASSLQAGEYNEQFF. Full variable domain (outside the CDR3, taken from reference TRBV18 and TRBJ2-1): NAGVMQNPRHLVRRRGQEARLRCSPMKGHSHVYWYRQLPEEGLKFMVYLQKENIIDESGMPKERFSAEFPKEGPSILRIQQVVRGDSAAYFCASSLQAGEYNEQFFGPGTRLTVL.

V and J are TRBV19 and TRBJ2-7; tentatively, D is TRBD1 (6 bases). The CDR3 totals 13 residues. V was shortened by 8 bases and J by 4 bases, with 15 bases between the two germline ends. CDR1 and CDR2 (germline): LNHDA, SQIVND (reference sequence). Here the CDR3 reads CASGVGQGYEQYV. Written as DNA, the CDR3 is TGTGCCAGTGGGGTGGGCCAGGGGTACGAGCAGTACGTC.

The chain links TRBV2 to TRBJ2-1; 7 bases fit TRBD2. The V gene end was trimmed by 5 bases and the J gene end by 6 bases; junction bases not matched to a gene: 4. This CDR3 contains 13 residues. The germline V gene encodes CDR1 SNHLY and CDR2 FYNNEI. The CDR3 DNA follows: TGTGCCAGCAGTCCCGGGGGGTCCAATGAGCAGTTCTTC. Amino acids: CASSPGGSNEQFF.

CDR3 coding DNA: TGCGCCAGCAGCCAAGGGCCAGGGGCCCCATTGGGGACCCAGTACTTC. Protein product: CASSQGPGAPLGTQYF. This chain joins TRBV4-1 and TRBJ2-5; the D gene is possibly TRBD1 (6 bases). The CDR3 loop spans 16 amino acids. The ends were cut back, 1 base at V and 7 bases at J, with 19 bases in the middle. CDR1 and CDR2 from the germline V gene are MGHRA and YSYEKL.

This chain joins TRBV6-5 and TRBJ2-3, with D uncertain. Germline-derived CDR1 and CDR2 are MNHEY and SVGAGI. The V end lost 2 bases, the J end lost 1 base, and 4 bases lay between the germline ends. The CDR3 consists of 13 residues. In DNA form, the CDR3 reads TGTGCCAGCAGTTACCCGGGCACAGATACGCAGTATTTT. It translates to CASSYPGTDTQYF.

This rearrangement joins TRBV9 to TRBJ2-1; TRBD2 aligns across 13 bases. This CDR3 is built from 18 residues. Germline V gives CDR1 SGDLS, CDR2 YYNGEE. V was pared by 4 bases and J by 4 bases, with 11 bases of the junction left unmatched. The CDR3 sequence: CASSPREGLAGLYNEQFF. The CDR3 DNA reads as TGTGCCAGCAGCCCTAGAGAGGGACTAGCGGGGTTATACAATGAGCAGTTCTTC.

The chain links TRBV5-1 to TRBJ1-2, with no clear D. Looked up from germline, CDR1 is SGHRS and CDR2 is YFSETQ. The CDR3 sequence is 15 residues long. V was shortened by 0 bases and J by 4 bases, with 13 bases between the two germline ends. Here the CDR3 reads CASSLVAAGGYGYTF. The CDR3 coding sequence is TGCGCCAGCAGCTTGGTGGCAGCTGGAGGCTATGGCTACACCTTC.

This chain joins TRBV10-3 and TRBJ1-2; weak D call: TRBD1 (5 bases). Germline V gene sequence: CDR1 ENHRY, CDR2 SYGVKD. This CDR3 region has 13 residues. The V end was cut by 3 bases, the J end by 4 bases, with 9 bases between. The CDR3 region is CAISDDRLYGYTF. The CDR3 DNA follows: TGTGCCATCAGTGATGACAGACTCTATGGCTACACCTTC.

This chain uses TRBV15 with TRBJ1-2; D remains unclear. CDR3 length: 14 residues. CDR1 and CDR2 (germline): LNHNV, YYDKDF (reference sequence). The ends were cut back, 0 bases at V and 2 bases at J, with 7 bases in the middle. Here the CDR3 reads CATSRDQRNYGYTF. The DNA for the CDR3 is TGTGCCACCAGCAGAGATCAACGGAACTATGGCTACACCTTC.

The CDR3 nucleotides read TGTGCCAGCAGCCGGGGACAGTTGAACACTGAAGCTTTCTTT. Its protein product is CASSRGQLNTEAFF. This rearrangement joins TRBV7-2 to TRBJ1-1; 7 bases line up with TRBD1. V lost 5 bases to trimming and J lost 0 bases; unmatched junction nucleotides: 3. Germline V gives CDR1 SGHTA, CDR2 FQGNSA. CDR3 length: 14 residues.

The V and J genes are TRBV30 and TRBJ1-3; no clear D gene. Trimming pared 2 bases from V and 0 bases from J, leaving 17 bases between. This CDR3 comprises 17 residues. Germline V gene data show CDR1 as GTSNPN and CDR2 as SVGIG (reference sequence). CDR3 residues: CAWSPLSGPSSGNTIYF. CDR3 bases: TGTGCCTGGAGTCCCCTCTCAGGTCCCTCCTCTGGAAACACCATATATTTT.

The rearrangement links TRBV10-3 to TRBJ1-2; 7 nucleotides line up with TRBD1. The germline V gene encodes CDR1 ENHRY and CDR2 SYGVKD. This CDR3 region has 15 residues. The V gene end was trimmed by 0 bases and the J gene end by 4 bases; junction bases not matched to a gene: 5. Written as DNA, the CDR3 is TGTGCCATCAGTGAGTCTGTAGGGGGCATCTATGGCTACACCTTC. It encodes CAISESVGGIYGYTF.

This sequence joins TRBV5-1 and TRBJ2-5; D gene ambiguous. There are 15 residues in the CDR3. Between the trimmed V and J ends, which lost 0 bases and 5 bases, there was a span of 14 bases. The germline V gene encodes CDR1 SGHRS and CDR2 YFSETQ. The CDR3 region is CASSLVPGTSETQYF. CDR3 sequence (DNA): TGCGCCAGCAGCTTGGTGCCCGGTACCTCGGAGACCCAGTACTTC.

The chain joins TRBV11-2 to TRBJ1-3, with TRBD1 as a possible D gene (6 bases). This CDR3 spans 15 amino acids. Germline V CDR1 and CDR2: SGHAT, FQNNGV. Trimming left V 5 bases short and J 0 bases short, with 11 bases between. Here the CDR3 reads CASSLEGVSGNTIYF. The CDR3 region has the DNA TGTGCCAGCAGCCTCGAGGGGGTCTCTGGAAACACCATATATTTT.

The chain couples TRBV18 to TRBJ1-2, with 7 bases matching TRBD1. The CDR3 runs 14 residues. CDR1 is KGHSH, CDR2 LQKENI, per germline. J lost 0 bases, V lost 3 bases, and 1 base had no gene match. CDR3 loop: CASSPTGSNYGYTF. The CDR3 bases are TGTGCCAGCTCACCGACAGGGTCTAACTATGGCTACACCTTC.

V gene TRBV11-2 combines with J gene TRBJ1-3; no definite D call. Per the germline V gene, CDR1 is SGHAT and CDR2 is FQNNGV. With 1 base removed from V and 5 bases from J, the gap between germline ends came to 12 bases. CDR3 length: 15 amino acids. Here the CDR3 DNA reads TGTGCCAGCAGCTTAGGAGGGATCAGAAGAAACACCATATATTTT. This gives the protein CASSLGGIRRNTIYF.

The chain combines TRBV15 with TRBJ1-3, with D perhaps TRBD1 (5 bases). The CDR3 sequence is 15 residues long. CDR1 is LNHNV and CDR2 is YYDKDF in the germline V gene (reference sequence). Trimming took 5 bases from V and 0 from J, leaving 11 bases between them. Here the CDR3 reads CATSPRQSSGNTIYF. In DNA form, the CDR3 reads TGTGCCACCAGCCCTCGACAGTCCTCTGGAAACACCATATATTTT.

The chain couples TRBV11-3 to TRBJ2-7, with D tentatively TRBD1 (5 bases). Between the trimmed V and J ends, which lost 0 bases and 4 bases, there was a span of 13 bases. The germline CDR1 and CDR2 sequences are SGHNT and YENEEA. The CDR3 covers 15 residues. The CDR3 DNA sequence: TGTGCCAGCAGCTTAGATCCTGACAGAATATACGAGCAGTACGTC. Its translation: CASSLDPDRIYEQYV.

This chain uses TRBV10-3 with TRBJ2-7, with TRBD2 identical over 10 bases. The V and J ends lost 4 bases and 2 bases, in that order; junction bases with no gene match: 14. Germline assignment: CDR1 ENHRY and CDR2 SYGVKD. There are 18 residues in the CDR3. As DNA, the CDR3 is TGTGCCATCAGTGGCCGGCTAGCGGGGGCCCGGAATACCTACGAGCAGTACTTC. It encodes CAISGRLAGARNTYEQYF.

The chain combines TRBV11-2 with TRBJ2-7; 12 bases line up with TRBD2. There are 15 residues in the CDR3. Unmatched junction bases numbered 6, after V lost 5 bases and J lost 4 bases. The germline V gene has CDR1 SGHAT and CDR2 FQNNGV. This CDR3 is CASSNRLAGVYEQYF. The CDR3 DNA sequence: TGTGCCAGCAGCAACCGACTAGCGGGGGTGTACGAGCAGTACTTC.

The CDR3 reads CASSKDVRGSNYGYTF. The CDR3 DNA sequence: TGTGCCAGCAGCAAAGACGTTCGGGGGTCTAACTATGGCTACACCTTC. V and J are TRBV21-1 and TRBJ1-2. TRBV21-1 is designated a pseudogene. The CDR3 sequence is 16 residues long.

This chain joins TRBV30 and TRBJ2-7; D may be TRBD2 (5 bases). CDR1 GTSNPN and CDR2 SVGIG come from the germline V gene (reference sequence). V was trimmed by 0 bases and J by 1 base, leaving 7 bases between them. The CDR3 has 13 amino acids. For the CDR3, the DNA is TGTGCCTGGAGTGTAGCGGAGTCCTACGAGCAGTACGTC. This sequence encodes CAWSVAESYEQYV.

The gene calls are TRBV5-1 and TRBJ2-3, with 11 positions matching TRBD2. The CDR3 contains 15 residues. The V gene's germline CDR1 is SGHRS and CDR2 YFSETQ. V lost 3 bases, J lost 2 bases, and 2 bases stayed unmatched. For the CDR3, the DNA is TGCGCCAGCAGCTCACTAGCGGGAGACACAGATACGCAGTATTTT. This translates into CASSSLAGDTDTQYF.

V is TRBV3-1 (or the pseudogene TRBV3-2) and J is TRBJ1-6; 7 positions match TRBD1. V shed 8 bases, J shed 6 bases, and the junction held 7 bases outside the gene matches. CDR1 is LGHDT and CDR2 is YNNKEL in the germline V gene (reference sequence). This CDR3 has 14 residues. The CDR3 reads CASQGGQLNSPLHF. The CDR3 coding sequence is TGTGCCAGCCAGGGGGGACAGCTTAATTCACCCCTCCACTTT.

This chain uses TRBV24-1 with TRBJ1-1; possibly TRBD1 for D (5 bases). CDR3 length equals 12 residues. The V gene lost 3 bases and the J gene lost 8 bases, with 9 bases spanning the gap. Germline V gene lookup returns CDR1 KGHDR and CDR2 SFDVKD. CDR3 sequence (DNA): TGTGCCACCAGTGATCTACGGACAGAAGCTTTCTTT. Residues: CATSDLRTEAFF.